The 8 T cell receptor beta chains given below trace back to one sample, sequenced in a study of CD4+ T cells in melanoma. Sequencing used immunoSEQ multiplex PCR; TCRdb keeps in-frame clones, though not all of them. Of around 130,000 clones in the sample, roughly 91% were seen once. Receptors were obtained from a human donor with melanoma.

The rearrangement links TRBV27 to TRBJ2-7, with unresolved D. Trimming took off 5 bases at V and 0 bases at J, with 14 bases between the two ends. The CDR3 contains 15 residues. The V gene's germline CDR1 is MNHEY and CDR2 SMNVEV (reference sequence). CDR3 nucleotide sequence: TGTGCCAGCAGTCCCCCCGGCAGGAGCTCCTACGAGCAGTACTTC. It specifies CASSPPGRSSYEQYF.

The gene calls are TRBV5-1 and TRBJ2-5, with 8 bases identical to TRBD2. This CDR3 is built from 17 residues. J gave up 0 bases and V 4 bases, and 11 bases lay outside the gene matches. CDR1 SGHRS and CDR2 YFSETQ come from the germline V gene. CDR3: CASSKGRAGGNQETQYF. CDR3 sequence (DNA): TGCGCCAGCAGCAAGGGTCGCGCGGGGGGTAACCAAGAGACCCAGTACTTC.

V usage is TRBV5-5 and J usage is TRBJ1-1; 7 bases match TRBD1. The length of the CDR3 is 16 residues. V lost 4 bases, J lost 0 bases, and 9 bases stayed unmatched. Germline assignment: CDR1 SGHKS and CDR2 YYEKEE (reference sequence). The CDR3 reads CASSGYRGEMNTEAFF. As DNA, the CDR3 is TGTGCCAGCAGCGGATACAGGGGAGAAATGAACACTGAAGCTTTCTTT.

This clone was detected once. The chain employs TRBV4-1 and TRBJ2-1; D remains ambiguous. The V gene's germline CDR1 is MGHRA and CDR2 YSYEKL. Trimming took off 4 bases at V and 1 base at J, with 17 bases between the two ends. The CDR3 is made up of 17 amino acids. For the CDR3, the DNA is TGCGCCAGCAGCCTAGAGGCCCGGGTTGGATCCTACAATGAGCAGTTCTTC. Translated, it gives CASSLEARVGSYNEQFF.

The V call is TRBV2, the J call TRBJ1-1, with D unresolved. The CDR3 sequence is 12 residues long. The V and J ends lost 6 bases and 5 bases respectively, with 10 bases between them. The germline gives CDR1 SNHLY, CDR2 FYNNEI. CDR3 sequence: CASSPLRTEAFF. The CDR3 coding sequence is TGTGCCAGCAGCCCTTTACGAACTGAAGCTTTCTTT. The entire variable domain, with the rest obtained from reference TRBV2 and TRBJ1-1, is as follows: EPEVTQTPSHQVTQMGQEVILRCVPISNHLYFYWYRQILGQKVEFLVSFYNNEISEKSEIFDDQFSVERPDGSNFTLKIRSTKLEDSAMYFCASSPLRTEAFFGQGTRLTVV.

The chain recombines TRBV6-1 with TRBJ2-3; tentative D call: TRBD2 (5 bases). Trimming removed 6 bases from V and 2 bases from J, with 12 bases in between. The CDR3 totals 14 residues. The germline V gene has CDR1 MNHNS and CDR2 SASEGT. The CDR3 bases are TGTGCCAGCAGGAGTGGGGAGTTCACAGATACGCAGTATTTT. Residues: CASRSGEFTDTQYF.

J is TRBJ1-1 and V is TRBV2; D may be TRBD1 (5 bases). CDR3 length equals 16 residues. The ends were cut back, 4 bases at V and 1 base at J, with 16 bases in the middle. Germline V CDR1 and CDR2: SNHLY, FYNNEI. The CDR3 spells CASSGRRAGANTEAFF. The DNA for the CDR3 is TGTGCCAGCAGTGGTAGGAGGGCTGGGGCGAACACTGAAGCTTTCTTT. The full variable domain, with the rest looked up from reference TRBV2 and TRBJ1-1, is EPEVTQTPSHQVTQMGQEVILRCVPISNHLYFYWYRQILGQKVEFLVSFYNNEISEKSEIFDDQFSVERPDGSNFTLKIRSTKLEDSAMYFCASSGRRAGANTEAFFGQGTRLTVV.

This rearrangement joins TRBV6-1 to TRBJ2-7; no clear D. V gave up 6 bases and J gave up 7 bases, with 10 bases separating them. CDR1 and CDR2 (germline): MNHNS, SASEGT. The CDR3 length is 11 residues. The CDR3, as DNA: TGTGCCAGCAGAATACCCCGGGAGCAGTACTTC. Protein product: CASRIPREQYF.